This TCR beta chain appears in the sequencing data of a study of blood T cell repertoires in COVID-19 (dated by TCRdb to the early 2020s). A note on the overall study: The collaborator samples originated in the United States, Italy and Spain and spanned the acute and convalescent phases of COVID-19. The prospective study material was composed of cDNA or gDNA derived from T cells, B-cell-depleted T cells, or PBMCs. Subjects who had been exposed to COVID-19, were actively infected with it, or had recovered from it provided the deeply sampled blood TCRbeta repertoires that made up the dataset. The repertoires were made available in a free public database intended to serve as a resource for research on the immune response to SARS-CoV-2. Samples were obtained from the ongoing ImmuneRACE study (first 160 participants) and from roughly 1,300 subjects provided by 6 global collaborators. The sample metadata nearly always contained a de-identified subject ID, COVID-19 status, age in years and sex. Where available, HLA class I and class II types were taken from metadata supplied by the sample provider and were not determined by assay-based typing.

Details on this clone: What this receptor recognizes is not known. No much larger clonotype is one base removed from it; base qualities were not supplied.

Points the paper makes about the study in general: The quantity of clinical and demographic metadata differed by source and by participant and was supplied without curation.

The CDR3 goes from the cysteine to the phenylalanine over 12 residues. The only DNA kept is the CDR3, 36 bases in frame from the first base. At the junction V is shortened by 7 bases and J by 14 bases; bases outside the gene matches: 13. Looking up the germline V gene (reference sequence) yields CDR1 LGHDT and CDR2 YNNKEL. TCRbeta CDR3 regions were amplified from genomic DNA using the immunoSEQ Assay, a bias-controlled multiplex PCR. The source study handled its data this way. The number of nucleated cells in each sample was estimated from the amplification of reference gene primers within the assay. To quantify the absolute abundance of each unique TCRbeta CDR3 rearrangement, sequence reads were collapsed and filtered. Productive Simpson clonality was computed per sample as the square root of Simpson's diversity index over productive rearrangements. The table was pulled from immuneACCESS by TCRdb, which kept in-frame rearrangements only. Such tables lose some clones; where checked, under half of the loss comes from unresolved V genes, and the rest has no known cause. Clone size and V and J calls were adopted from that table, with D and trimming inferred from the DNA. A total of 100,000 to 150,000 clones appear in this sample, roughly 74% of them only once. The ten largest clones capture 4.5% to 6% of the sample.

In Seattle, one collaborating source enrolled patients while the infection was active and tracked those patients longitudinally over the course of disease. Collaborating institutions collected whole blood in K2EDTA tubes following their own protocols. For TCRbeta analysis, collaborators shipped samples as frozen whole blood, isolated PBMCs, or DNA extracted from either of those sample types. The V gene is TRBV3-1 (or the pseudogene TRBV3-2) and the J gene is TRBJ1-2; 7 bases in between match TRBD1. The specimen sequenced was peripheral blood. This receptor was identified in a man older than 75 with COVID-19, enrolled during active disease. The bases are TGTGCCAGCACCGCTGGTGAGGGGGCCGGTACCTTC. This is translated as CASTAGEGAGTF.